This passage covers 22 T cell receptor beta chains from one sample sequenced in a study of cytomegalovirus exposure and HLA in healthy donors. Primers included in the PCR were 60 Vbeta and 13 Jbeta primers. Data came from immunoSEQ multiplex PCR; TCRdb stores just in-frame clones and leaves some out. In the table there are 150,000 or so clones, 83% of which are singletons. The source material was PBMCs. These receptors all stem from a man aged 45-60 years in good health and CMV-seropositive.

The V gene is TRBV27, the J gene TRBJ1-6; D not certain. Germline CDR1 is MNHEY and CDR2 is SMNVEV (reference sequence). Trimming removed 6 bases from V and 8 bases from J, with 20 bases in between. There are 16 residues in the CDR3. CDR3 loop: CASSPPRVEMDSPLHF. The CDR3 DNA is TGTGCCAGCAGCCCTCCCCGGGTGGAGATGGATTCACCCCTCCACTTT.

This clone was detected only a few times. V gene TRBV4-1 combines with J gene TRBJ2-1; 12 bases are shared with TRBD2. Germline V lookup: CDR1 MGHRA, CDR2 YSYEKL. V was clipped by 3 bases and J by 7 bases; unmatched bases: 7. There are 16 residues in the CDR3. Written as DNA, the CDR3 is TGCGCCAGCAGCCACCTAGCGGGAGGGGCCGGGAATGAGCAGTTCTTC. Amino acid sequence: CASSHLAGGAGNEQFF.

The genes are TRBV7-6 and TRBJ2-5; D gene unclear. TRBJ2-7 matches the DNA end more closely, so the J call is doubtful. CDR1 SGHVS and CDR2 FNYEAQ come from the germline V gene. The CDR3 has 14 amino acids. CDR3 loop: CASSFSDNSYEQYF. Here the CDR3 DNA reads TGTGCCAGCAGCTTTTCCGACAACTCCTACGAGCAGTACTTC.

The chain is built from TRBV5-1 and TRBJ2-7; the match to TRBD2 covers 9 bases. The CDR3 is 15 residues long. The ends lost 4 bases at V and 5 bases at J; junction bases unmatched: 10. Germline CDR1 SGHRS, CDR2 YFSETQ. The CDR3 coding sequence is TGCGCCAGCAGCCTATCCGGGACTAGCATTGACGAGCAGTACTTC. Residues: CASSLSGTSIDEQYF.

The chain employs TRBV18 and TRBJ2-1; 9 nucleotides match TRBD1. This CDR3 contains 13 residues. V was clipped by 6 bases and J by 8 bases; unmatched bases: 5. CDR1 and CDR2 from the germline V gene are KGHSH and LQKENI. DNA of the CDR3: TGTGCCAGCTCGTGGGGACAGGGAGATGAGCAGTTCTTC. Translated: CASSWGQGDEQFF.

The chain uses TRBV19 and TRBJ1-1, with 7 nucleotides matching TRBD1. Germline assignment: CDR1 LNHDA and CDR2 SQIVND (reference sequence). With 6 bases clipped from V and 0 bases from J, the junction kept 10 bases outside the gene matches. The CDR3 consists of 16 residues. The CDR3 spells CASRGRGDAMNTEAFF. DNA of the CDR3: TGTGCCAGTAGAGGCAGGGGGGATGCAATGAACACTGAAGCTTTCTTT. Variable domain in full (rest from reference TRBV19 and TRBJ1-1): DGGITQSPKYLFRKEGQNVTLSCEQNLNHDAMYWYRQDPGQGLRLIYYSQIVNDFQKGDIAEGYSVSREKKESFPLTVTSAQKNPTAFYLCASRGRGDAMNTEAFFGQGTRLTVV.

The chain combines TRBV5-1 with TRBJ1-1; 8 bases align to TRBD1. The ends lost 0 bases at V and 4 bases at J; junction bases unmatched: 2. Germline lookup yields CDR1 SGHRS and CDR2 YFSETQ. The CDR3 is 14 residues long. The CDR3 sequence: CASSLEGQVTEAFF. CDR3 in DNA: TGCGCCAGCAGCTTGGAGGGACAGGTCACTGAAGCTTTCTTT.

The V gene is TRBV2, the J gene TRBJ1-5; maybe TRBD1 (5 bases). The ends were cut back, 4 bases at V and 0 bases at J, with 7 bases in the middle. Germline assignment: CDR1 SNHLY and CDR2 FYNNEI. This CDR3 region has 14 residues. CDR3 coding DNA: TGTGCCAGCAGTGGACAGTATAGCAATCAGCCCCAGCATTTT. Protein product: CASSGQYSNQPQHF.

CDR3: CASRQGLVSEQYF. CDR3 nucleotide sequence: TGTGCCAGCAGGCAGGGTCTGGTCTCCGAGCAGTACTTC. This sequence joins TRBV6-5 and TRBJ2-7; maybe TRBD1 (5 bases). The CDR3 consists of 13 residues. Germline-derived CDR1 and CDR2 are MNHEY and SVGAGI. The V and J ends lost 6 bases and 6 bases respectively, with 15 bases between them.

The rearrangement links TRBV30 to TRBJ2-7; the match to TRBD2 covers 7 bases. CDR1 and CDR2 (germline): GTSNPN, SVGIG (reference sequence). Unmatched junction bases numbered 6, after V lost 4 bases and J lost 3 bases. CDR3 length: 13 residues. CDR3: CAWKRGTNYEQYF. For the CDR3, the DNA is TGTGCCTGGAAGCGGGGAACCAACTACGAGCAGTACTTC.

The chain couples TRBV28 to TRBJ1-5; D is uncertain. The CDR3 is 12 amino acids. Trimming shortened V by 6 bases and J by 0 bases, and 3 bases separated the two germline ends. The germline CDR1 and CDR2 sequences are MDHEN and SYDVKM. The CDR3 is CASRSSNQPQHF. CDR3 nucleotide sequence: TGTGCCAGCAGGAGTAGCAATCAGCCCCAGCATTTT.

This clone was seen more than once but under ten times. This sequence joins TRBV9 and TRBJ2-7; the D gene is possibly TRBD1 (5 bases). CDR1 and CDR2 (germline): SGDLS, YYNGEE. The germline V and J ends were trimmed by 4 bases and 2 bases, with 16 bases remaining between them. This CDR3 has 15 amino acids. CDR3 bases: TGTGCCAGCAGCCGCATCGACAGCTCCGCCTACGAGCAGTACTTC. Translating it yields CASSRIDSSAYEQYF. Full variable domain (rest looked up from reference TRBV9 and TRBJ2-7): DSGVTQTPKHLITATGQRVTLRCSPRSGDLSVYWYQQSLDQGLQFLIQYYNGEERAKGNILERFSAQQFPDLHSELNLSSLELGDSALYFCASSRIDSSAYEQYFGPGTRLTVT.

This chain connects TRBV6-1 to TRBJ1-2, with 7 bases that match TRBD1. The CDR3 has 13 residues. Trimming took 3 bases from V and 5 from J; bases not matched to a gene: 3. Per germline, CDR1 MNHNS and CDR2 SASEGT. CDR3 in amino acids: CASSDTGVYGYTF. CDR3 nucleotide sequence: TGTGCCAGCAGTGACACAGGGGTTTATGGCTACACCTTC.

The J gene is TRBJ2-3, the V gene TRBV2; 8 bases map to TRBD1. From germline, CDR1 is SNHLY and CDR2 FYNNEI. The CDR3 totals 14 residues. Unmatched junction bases numbered 5, after V lost 7 bases and J lost 2 bases. CDR3 protein: CASMRDRTTDTQYF. The CDR3 DNA sequence: TGTGCCAGCATGAGGGACAGGACCACAGATACGCAGTATTTT.

The gene calls are TRBV9 and TRBJ2-3; TRBD2 agrees at 8 bases. The CDR3 loop spans 14 amino acids. V was clipped by 2 bases and J by 3 bases; unmatched bases: 2. CDR1 is SGDLS and CDR2 is YYNGEE in the germline V gene. The CDR3 DNA is TGTGCCAGCAGCGTCTCTAGCGGGACAGATACGCAGTATTTT. Residues: CASSVSSGTDTQYF.

This chain connects TRBV21-1 to TRBJ1-2; the table names TRBD1, a call not compared with the DNA. TRBV21-1 is reported as a pseudogene. There are 17 residues in the CDR3. The CDR3 sequence: CASSKVFYFRGPYGYTF. CDR3 coding DNA: TGTGCCAGCAGCAAAGTATTTTACTTCAGGGGGCCCTATGGCTACACCTTC.

V is TRBV19 and J is TRBJ1-5, with TRBD1 identical over 7 bases. The CDR3 runs 16 residues. The germline V gene encodes CDR1 LNHDA and CDR2 SQIVND (reference sequence). V dropped 5 bases and J dropped 2; count of bases not matched to a gene: 9. CDR3: CASSPARDRRNQPQHF. DNA of the CDR3: TGTGCCAGTAGTCCCGCCCGGGACAGACGCAATCAGCCCCAGCATTTT.

The chain links TRBV6-1 to TRBJ1-1; 7 nucleotides match TRBD1. This CDR3 has 15 residues. The germline V gene has CDR1 MNHNS and CDR2 SASEGT. The junction had 7 bases not matched to a gene; V was cut back by 1 base and J by 5 bases. CDR3 residues: CASSEDPQGGTEAFF. CDR3 bases: TGTGCCAGCAGTGAAGATCCGCAGGGGGGTACTGAAGCTTTCTTT.

This clone has only a few counts. The chain couples TRBV9 to TRBJ1-3; the D gene is possibly TRBD1 (6 bases). Germline V CDR1 and CDR2: SGDLS, YYNGEE. This CDR3 is built from 16 residues. V was shortened by 0 bases and J by 0 bases, with 10 bases between the two germline ends. The CDR3 DNA reads TGTGCCAGCAGCGTAGATAGGGGGTTCTCTGGAAACACCATATATTTT. Translated: CASSVDRGFSGNTIYF. Full variable domain (rest looked up from reference TRBV9 and TRBJ1-3): DSGVTQTPKHLITATGQRVTLRCSPRSGDLSVYWYQQSLDQGLQFLIQYYNGEERAKGNILERFSAQQFPDLHSELNLSSLELGDSALYFCASSVDRGFSGNTIYFGEGSWLTVV.

CDR3: CATSREGWGRGNLEAFF. The CDR3 DNA reads TGTGCCACCAGCAGAGAAGGGTGGGGCAGGGGGAATCTTGAAGCTTTCTTT. This chain connects TRBV15 to TRBJ1-1; TRBD1 agrees at 7 bases. The V gene's germline CDR1 is LNHNV and CDR2 YYDKDF (reference sequence). The CDR3 totals 17 residues. With V trimmed by 0 bases and J by 7 bases, 14 bases remained unmatched. Together with reference TRBV15 and TRBJ1-1, the CDR3 gives the full variable domain: DAMVIQNPRYQVTQFGKPVTLSCSQTLNHNVMYWYQQKSSQAPKLLFHYYDKDFNNEADTPDNFQSRRPNTSFCFLDIRSPGLGDTAMYLCATSREGWGRGNLEAFFGQGTRLTVV.

On this clone: At the DNA level, this CDR3 is encoded by other sequences in the same sample as well. The chain combines TRBV28 with TRBJ2-7; 10 bases are shared with TRBD2. In germline, CDR1 is MDHEN, CDR2 SYDVKM. The CDR3 is made up of 15 amino acids. V shed 2 bases and J 0 bases; nucleotides not matched to a gene: 1. This CDR3 reads CASSLTSGTSYEQYF. CDR3 sequence (DNA): TGTGCCAGCAGTTTAACTAGCGGGACCTCCTACGAGCAGTACTTC. Using reference TRBV28 and TRBJ2-7 for the parts outside the CDR3, the full variable domain is DVKVTQSSRYLVKRTGEKVFLECVQDMDHENMFWYRQDPGLGLRLIYFSYDVKMKEKGDIPEGYSVSREKKERFSLILESASTNQTSMYLCASSLTSGTSYEQYFGPGTRLTVT.

V is TRBV5-1 and J is TRBJ2-5, with no clear D. The CDR3 is 12 amino acids. Germline-derived CDR1 and CDR2 are SGHRS and YFSETQ. Trimming removed 0 bases from V and 2 bases from J, with 2 bases in between. Here the CDR3 reads CASSLAQETQYF. In DNA form, the CDR3 reads TGCGCCAGCAGCTTGGCGCAAGAGACCCAGTACTTC.